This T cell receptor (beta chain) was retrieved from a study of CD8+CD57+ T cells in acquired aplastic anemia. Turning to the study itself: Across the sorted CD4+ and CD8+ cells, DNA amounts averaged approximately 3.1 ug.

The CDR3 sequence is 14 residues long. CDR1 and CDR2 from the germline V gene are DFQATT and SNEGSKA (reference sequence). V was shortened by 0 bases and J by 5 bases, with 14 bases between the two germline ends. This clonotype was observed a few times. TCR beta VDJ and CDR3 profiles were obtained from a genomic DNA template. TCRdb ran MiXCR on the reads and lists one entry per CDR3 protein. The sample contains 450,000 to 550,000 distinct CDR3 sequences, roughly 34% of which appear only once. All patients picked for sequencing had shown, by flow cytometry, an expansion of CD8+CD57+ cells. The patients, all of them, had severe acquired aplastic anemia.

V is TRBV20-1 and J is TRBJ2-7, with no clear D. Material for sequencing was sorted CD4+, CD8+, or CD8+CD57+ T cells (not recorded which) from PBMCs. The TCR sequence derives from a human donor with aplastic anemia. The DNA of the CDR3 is TGCAGTGCTAGAGAGATATTAGGGTTGGACGAGCAGTACTTC. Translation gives CSAREILGLDEQYF.